The 24 T cell receptor beta chains presented below share a single source sample, sequenced in a study of OX40 agonist ivuxolimab in advanced cancers. Sequencing used immunoSEQ multiplex PCR; TCRdb keeps in-frame clones, though not all of them. The repertoire consists of about 61,000 clones, with more than 85% occurring once and the leading ten covering around 20%. The material was CD4+ or CD8+ T cells sorted from blood, obtained in a trial of the OX40 agonist ivuxolimab. The receptors here all came from an adult with an advanced solid tumor such as melanoma, head and neck, liver or kidney cancer.

CDR3 nucleotide sequence: TGTGCCAGCAGCCTAGCCGGGGGGGCGGATCACGAGCAGTACTTC. This gives the protein CASSLAGGADHEQYF. The chain has TRBV6-5 and TRBJ2-7; TRBD2 matches 8 bases. The V gene end was trimmed by 6 bases and the J gene end by 5 bases; junction bases not matched to a gene: 12. The CDR3 is 15 residues long. Germline V CDR1 and CDR2: MNHEY, SVGAGI.

J is TRBJ2-1 and V is TRBV2; 7 nucleotides match TRBD2. Germline CDR1 and CDR2: SNHLY and FYNNEI. This CDR3 contains 13 residues. With 3 bases clipped from V and 9 bases from J, the junction kept 5 bases outside the gene matches. CDR3 DNA sequence: TGTGCCAGCAGTGAGACTAGCTTGGGTGAGCAGTTCTTC. This sequence encodes CASSETSLGEQFF.

The chain links TRBV5-6 to TRBJ2-1; D is ambiguous. Deletions cut 5 bases from V and 7 bases from J, with 10 bases between. CDR3 size: 12 residues. Germline CDR1 and CDR2: SGHDT and YYEEEE. The CDR3 spells CASSLMGNEQFF. The CDR3 coding sequence is TGTGCCAGCAGTCTGATGGGAAATGAGCAGTTCTTC.

V is TRBV6-1 and J is TRBJ1-2, with 7 nucleotides matching TRBD1. Germline lookup yields CDR1 MNHNS and CDR2 SASEGT. The CDR3 spans 12 residues. The V and J ends lost 10 bases and 8 bases, in that order; junction bases with no gene match: 10. This chain's CDR3 is CATSGGWDGYTF. The CDR3 region has the DNA TGTGCCACCTCAGGGGGTTGGGACGGCTACACCTTC.

The rearrangement joins TRBV5-1 to TRBJ1-1; D gene unclear. V lost 3 bases and J lost 4, with 10 bases in between. Germline CDR1 and CDR2: SGHRS and YFSETQ. The CDR3 runs to 13 residues. CDR3 amino acids: CASSSMGFTEAFF. The CDR3 nucleotides read TGCGCCAGCAGCTCGATGGGATTCACTGAAGCTTTCTTT.

This sequence joins TRBV9 and TRBJ2-7; TRBD1 is a possible D gene (6 bases). From germline, CDR1 is SGDLS and CDR2 YYNGEE. The V end lost 3 bases, the J end lost 6 bases, and 10 bases lay between the germline ends. The length of the CDR3 is 12 residues. CDR3 amino acids: CASSALGGEQYF. DNA of the CDR3: TGTGCCAGCAGCGCCTTAGGGGGCGAGCAGTACTTC.

This clone is medium-sized in the sample. The V and J genes are TRBV4-2 and TRBJ1-1; no clear D. Germline CDR1 and CDR2: LGHNA and YNFKEQ. This CDR3 is built from 13 residues. Between the trimmed V and J ends, which lost 0 bases and 7 bases, there was a span of 9 bases. The chain's CDR3 is CASSQEPWLEAFF. The CDR3 coding sequence is TGTGCCAGCAGCCAAGAACCATGGCTTGAAGCTTTCTTT.

In its sample, this clone was seen once. The V call is TRBV15, the J call TRBJ2-7; D is undetermined. Trimming cost V 0 bases and J 0 bases, with 12 bases left between them. In germline, CDR1 is LNHNV, CDR2 YYDKDF (reference sequence). The length of the CDR3 is 16 residues. The CDR3 DNA reads as TGTGCCACCAGCAGAGATATCGGCGAGATCTCCTACGAGCAGTACTTC. Translated, it gives CATSRDIGEISYEQYF.

The chain recombines TRBV19 with TRBJ1-4; the D is unclear. This CDR3 spans 11 amino acids. The V and J ends lost 3 bases and 8 bases respectively, with 4 bases between them. Germline V gives CDR1 LNHDA, CDR2 SQIVND (reference sequence). This CDR3 reads CASSMGEKLFF. CDR3 nucleotide sequence: TGTGCCAGTAGTATGGGGGAAAAACTGTTTTTT.

The CDR3 sequence is CASSSPPQALNQPQHF. The CDR3 bases are TGTGCCAGCAGTTCCCCCCCGCAAGCGCTCAATCAGCCCCAGCATTTT. The J gene is TRBJ1-5, the V gene TRBV28; D is unclear. The CDR3 sequence is 16 residues long. Germline-derived CDR1 and CDR2 are MDHEN and SYDVKM. V lost 4 bases, J lost 3 bases, and 16 bases lay in between.

This sequence joins TRBV27 and TRBJ2-3; D unclear. The CDR3 length is 13 residues. The germline V and J ends were trimmed by 7 bases and 6 bases, with 14 bases remaining between them. Per germline, CDR1 MNHEY and CDR2 SMNVEV (reference sequence). CDR3 sequence (DNA): TGTGCCAGCATGGGCCTAGTGGCGGATACGCAGTATTTT. Protein sequence: CASMGLVADTQYF.

This clone has a handful of counts. This chain links TRBV7-9 with TRBJ1-1; D uncertain. In germline, CDR1 is SEHNR, CDR2 FQNEAQ (reference sequence). The germline V and J ends were trimmed by 4 bases and 0 bases, with 12 bases remaining between them. The CDR3 spans 15 residues. CDR3 amino acids: CASSSYDTMNTEAFF. The CDR3 nucleotides are TGTGCCAGCAGCTCTTACGACACCATGAACACTGAAGCTTTCTTT.

The rearrangement links TRBV19 to TRBJ1-6; 12 bases line up with TRBD1. Germline V gene data show CDR1 as LNHDA and CDR2 as SQIVND (reference sequence). Trimming cost V 9 bases and J 10 bases; bases outside gene matches: 13. CDR3 length equals 16 residues. CDR3 DNA sequence: TGTGCCAGCAAAACAGGGACAGGGGGCCTAAAATCACCCCTCCACTTT. Its protein product is CASKTGTGGLKSPLHF.

The chain joins TRBV4-1 to TRBJ1-1; no clear D. The CDR3 spans 12 residues. Germline CDR1 and CDR2: MGHRA and YSYEKL. V was pared by 1 base and J by 8 bases, with 8 bases between. The CDR3 DNA sequence: TGCGCCAGCAGCCAAGGGCCGTTGGAAGCTTTCTTT. Its protein is CASSQGPLEAFF.

The chain carries TRBV12-2 and TRBJ2-7; TRBD2 is the table's D call, not checked against the DNA. TRBV12-2 is given as a pseudogene. CDR3 length equals 16 residues. CDR3 loop: CASRLLQGPGAYEQYF. For the CDR3, the DNA is TGTGCAAGTCGCCTCCTTCAGGGTCCGGGGGCCTACGAGCAGTACTTC.

V is TRBV6-5 and J is TRBJ1-2; a possible D gene is TRBD1 (5 bases). The CDR3 contains 13 residues. Germline values: CDR1 MNHEY, CDR2 SVGAGI. V lost 7 bases and J lost 4, with 13 bases in between. The CDR3 region is CASTEGRIYGYTF. CDR3 DNA: TGTGCCAGCACCGAGGGACGGATCTATGGCTACACCTTC.

The chain couples TRBV2 to TRBJ2-7, with D uncertain. V was clipped by 7 bases and J by 1 base, with 23 bases between them. The CDR3 length is 17 residues. The germline gives CDR1 SNHLY, CDR2 FYNNEI. The CDR3 nucleotides are TGTGCCAGCAAGATTAACCTGAATGTAGGGAATTCCTACGAGCAGTACTTC. Protein sequence: CASKINLNVGNSYEQYF. Full variable domain (remainder filled in from reference TRBV2 and TRBJ2-7): EPEVTQTPSHQVTQMGQEVILRCVPISNHLYFYWYRQILGQKVEFLVSFYNNEISEKSEIFDDQFSVERPDGSNFTLKIRSTKLEDSAMYFCASKINLNVGNSYEQYFGPGTRLTVT.

V and J are TRBV4-1 and TRBJ2-2, with TRBD1 as a possible D gene (6 bases). The CDR3 runs to 17 residues. The germline V gene has CDR1 MGHRA and CDR2 YSYEKL. Deletions cut 4 bases from V and 0 bases from J, with 15 bases between. This CDR3 reads CASSPQKGVANTGELFF. CDR3 bases: TGCGCCAGCAGCCCCCAAAAGGGGGTCGCGAACACCGGGGAGCTGTTTTTT.

CDR3 in DNA: TGTGCCAGCAGTGAATCCGACAGCAACAATGAGCAGTTCTTC. This encodes CASSESDSNNEQFF. The V gene is TRBV25-1, the J gene TRBJ2-1, with a weak D call TRBD1 (5 bases). This CDR3 has 14 amino acids. V was trimmed by 1 base and J by 5 bases, leaving 9 bases between them. Germline V CDR1 and CDR2: MGHDK, SYGVNS.

In regard to this clone: Different DNA sequences within this sample yield the same CDR3. The chain is built from TRBV27 and TRBJ2-1; D gene ambiguous. The CDR3 extends over 12 amino acids. V gave up 3 bases and J gave up 5 bases, with 5 bases separating them. Germline-derived CDR1 and CDR2 are MNHEY and SMNVEV (reference sequence). The CDR3 loop reads CASSFLNNEQFF. The CDR3 DNA reads TGTGCCAGCAGTTTCCTTAACAATGAGCAGTTCTTC.

V is TRBV2 and J is TRBJ1-6; maybe TRBD1 (5 bases). The CDR3 spans 15 residues. Deletions cut 7 bases from V and 4 bases from J, with 14 bases between. Germline CDR1 and CDR2: SNHLY and FYNNEI. CDR3 in DNA: TGTGCCAGCATGTCGCAGGGCCAGTATAATTCACCCCTCCACTTT. It codes for CASMSQGQYNSPLHF. The whole variable domain, filled in from reference TRBV2 and TRBJ1-6, reads EPEVTQTPSHQVTQMGQEVILRCVPISNHLYFYWYRQILGQKVEFLVSFYNNEISEKSEIFDDQFSVERPDGSNFTLKIRSTKLEDSAMYFCASMSQGQYNSPLHFGNGTRLTVT.

The chain carries TRBV14 and TRBJ2-7, with 7 bases lining up with TRBD1. V shed 7 bases and J 5 bases; nucleotides not matched to a gene: 8. Germline loops: CDR1 SGHDN, CDR2 FVKESK. The CDR3 consists of 13 residues. The DNA of the CDR3 is TGTGCCAGCAACCGGGACAGAAGGAACGAGCAGTACTTC. This gives the protein CASNRDRRNEQYF.

Comment on this clone: Other DNA sequences from this sample encode an identical CDR3 as well. This chain connects TRBV7-9 to TRBJ1-1; D might be TRBD1 (5 bases). Between the trimmed V and J ends, which lost 1 base and 1 base, there was a span of 7 bases. Looked up from germline, CDR1 is SEHNR and CDR2 is FQNEAQ (reference sequence). The CDR3 covers 14 residues. The CDR3 loop reads CASSLGQGNTEAFF. The CDR3 DNA reads as TGTGCCAGCAGCTTAGGTCAGGGGAACACTGAAGCTTTCTTT.

The V and J genes are TRBV23-1 and TRBJ1-2; TRBD1 agrees at 10 bases. TRBV23-1 is recorded as an ORF, its role being uncertain. CDR3 size: 15 residues. V lost 8 bases, J lost 6 bases, and 12 bases stayed unmatched. CDR3 protein: CASLDRGRSSNGYTF. CDR3 nucleotides: TGCGCCAGCCTCGACAGGGGGCGCAGTTCTAATGGCTACACCTTC.